The 7 T cell receptor beta chains below come from one sample, sequenced in a study of CD8+CD57+ T cells in acquired aplastic anemia. Genomic DNA, serving as template, underwent TCR beta VDJ and CDR3 profiling. TCRdb re-called the reads with MiXCR, one entry per CDR3 protein. Of about 160,000 distinct CDR3 sequences in the sample, roughly 48% were seen once. The sample was sorted CD4+, CD8+, or CD8+CD57+ T cells (not recorded which) from PBMCs. The origin of the receptors is a human donor in good health.

The chain recombines TRBV24-1 with TRBJ2-1; 9 bases map to TRBD2. In germline, CDR1 is KGHDR, CDR2 SFDVKD. Germline trimming cut 5 bases from V and 3 bases from J; bases unmatched to any gene: 4. The CDR3 length is 15 residues. The CDR3 reads CATSGVTSGYNEQFF. CDR3 in DNA: TGTGCCACCAGTGGTGTGACTAGCGGCTACAATGAGCAGTTCTTC.

The V gene is TRBV27, the J gene TRBJ1-1, with D perhaps matching TRBD1 (6 bases). The CDR3 contains 13 residues. Germline-derived CDR1 and CDR2 are MNHEY and SMNVEV (reference sequence). Trimming left V 8 bases short and J 1 base short, with 11 bases between. Here the CDR3 DNA reads TGTGCCAGCGGTCAACAGGGGAACACTGAAGCTTTCTTT. Translation gives CASGQQGNTEAFF.

This clonotype was seen many times. The chain uses TRBV11-3 and TRBJ2-5; D is unresolved. The germline CDR1 and CDR2 sequences are SGHNT and YENEEA. The length of the CDR3 is 12 residues. Trimming took off 5 bases at V and 5 bases at J, with 9 bases between the two ends. CDR3 sequence: CASSQDRETQYF. The DNA for the CDR3 is TGTGCCAGCAGCCAGGACCGTGAGACCCAGTACTTC.

The chain is built from TRBV24-1 and TRBJ1-6; a possible D gene is TRBD1 (5 bases). The germline V and J ends were trimmed by 8 bases and 6 bases, with 16 bases remaining between them. This CDR3 is 15 amino acids long. CDR1 and CDR2 (germline): KGHDR, SFDVKD. The CDR3 sequence is CATKDTKPFNSPLHF. The CDR3 DNA is TGTGCCACCAAGGACACCAAGCCTTTTAATTCACCCCTCCACTTT.

The chain has TRBV24-1 and TRBJ2-2; 8 bases align to TRBD1. J gave up 4 bases and V 3 bases, and 3 bases lay outside the gene matches. The germline V gene has CDR1 KGHDR and CDR2 SFDVKD. This CDR3 comprises 15 residues. Written as DNA, the CDR3 is TGTGCCACCAGTGATCCTGGACAGGGCACCGGGGAGCTGTTTTTT. It translates to CATSDPGQGTGELFF.

This clonotype appeared a few times. The chain is built from TRBV28 and TRBJ1-5, with no clear D. In germline, CDR1 is MDHEN, CDR2 SYDVKM. The V end lost 7 bases, the J end lost 10 bases, and 11 bases lay between the germline ends. The CDR3 consists of 11 residues. The DNA for the CDR3 is TGTGCCAGCACAGCCATTGGTCCCCAGCATTTT. Encoded protein: CASTAIGPQHF.

This clonotype was counted only a few times. A much larger clone differs from this one at a single base, so this may be a read error. The V and J genes are TRBV5-1 and TRBJ2-1; no clear D gene. Germline CDR1 SGHRS, CDR2 YFSETQ. This CDR3 has 13 residues. CDR3 protein: CASSLSERNGQFF. CDR3 sequence (DNA): TGCGCCAGCAGCCTGTCAGAGAGGAATGGGCAGTTCTTC.